This T cell receptor beta chain was obtained from a study of regulatory T cells in long-lasting Graves disease. For the study at large: With positive TSH receptor antibodies and over 5 years of antithyroid drugs, Graves' disease was considered persistent. The study's findings and limits: Favored gene segments in persistent disease were TRBV28, TRBJ1-2 and TRBJ2-5.

Concerning this clonotype itself: Its antigen is not known.

Relying on iRepertoire HTBI primers and Arm-PCR of CDR3 regions, the team built TCR beta libraries. TCRdb used MiXCR to reprocess the multiplex PCR reads, holding one entry per CDR3 protein. This table has a few hundred thousand distinct CDR3 sequences, roughly 24% appearing once. V was trimmed by 2 bases and J by 11 bases, leaving 18 bases between them. CDR3 length: 14 amino acids. CDR1 and CDR2 from the germline V gene are SGHTA and FQGNSA. The time point was: persistent/refractory GD, antithyroid drugs over 5 years with positive TRAb. PBMC-derived RNA was used for the TCR library. Criteria from the American Thyroid Association guidelines were applied to diagnose Graves' disease. The patients were enrolled through endocrinology in Xi'an, China.

This sequence was found in a woman aged 40 to 50 with Graves disease. The sequenced sample was peripheral blood mononuclear cells (PBMCs), obtained when the disease was refractory, from a patient treated with antithyroid drugs. The rearrangement uses TRBV7-2 and TRBJ1-1; a possible D gene is TRBD1 (5 bases). CDR3 protein: CASSLYGGGFSAFF. Here the CDR3 DNA reads TGTGCCAGCAGCTTATACGGGGGTGGGTTTTCGGCTTTCTTT.